The rows below give T cell receptor beta chains drawn from one sample of a study of OX40 agonist ivuxolimab in advanced cancers. Profiled with immunoSEQ multiplex PCR; TCRdb holds only in-frame clones, not every one. Among 120,000 or so clones, just over 90% were seen once, and the ten largest hold around 0.15%. This sample comprised CD4+ or CD8+ T cells sorted from blood, obtained in a trial of the OX40 agonist ivuxolimab. The receptors shown here come from an adult with an advanced solid tumor such as melanoma, head and neck, liver or kidney cancer. The CDR3 runs from the conserved cysteine through the conserved F or W. The D gene is left open where the match is weak. Clone size is stated in some rows and not others, as once, few, many or a class when expanded.

>TRBV25-1|TRBD2|.|TRBJ2-3
CASNVKREGTDTQYF
TGTGCCAGCAACGTCAAGCGGGAGGGCACAGATACGCAGTATTTT
>TRBV4-1|.|.|TRBJ1-2
CASSQETRGYGYTF
TGCGCCAGCAGCCAAGAGACACGGGGCTATGGCTACACCTTC
>TRBV5-1|.|.|TRBJ2-7
CASRTEVGEQYF
TGCGCCAGCAGGACGGAAGTGGGCGAGCAGTACTTC
>TRBV7-2|TRBD1|.|TRBJ1-2
CASSWTGNYGYTF
TGTGCCAGCAGCTGGACAGGGAACTATGGCTACACCTTC
>TRBV27|TRBD2|.|TRBJ2-1
CASSQQRGGDHEQFF
TGTGCCAGCAGTCAACAGCGGGGGGGCGACCATGAGCAGTTCTTC
>TRBV2|.|.|TRBJ1-4
CASRGGTVWGNEKLFF
TGTGCCAGCAGGGGGGGGACTGTTTGGGGAAATGAAAAACTGTTTTTT
>TRBV7-2|TRBD2|.|TRBJ2-7
CASSPTAGTLYEQYF
TGTGCCAGCAGCCCGACAGCGGGGACCCTTTACGAGCAGTACTTC
>TRBV15|TRBD1|.|TRBJ2-5
CATSSYRGRETQYF
TGTGCCACCAGCAGCTACAGGGGGAGAGAGACCCAGTACTTC
>TRBV2|.|.|TRBJ1-3
CASSAGVNAGNTIYF
TGTGCCAGCAGTGCTGGGGTTAATGCTGGAAACACCATATATTTT
>TRBV27|.|.|TRBJ2-5
CASSTDSLGTQYF
TGTGCCAGCAGCACAGATAGTTTAGGGACCCAGTACTTC
>TRBV6-1|TRBD1|.|TRBJ1-5
CASSDGQGRRKGQPQHF
TGTGCCAGCAGTGATGGACAGGGGAGGAGAAAGGGTCAGCCCCAGCATTTT
>TRBV11-3|TRBD1|.|TRBJ2-2
CASSFSRGTGELFF
TGTGCCAGCAGCTTTTCCAGGGGGACCGGGGAGCTGTTTTTT
>TRBV27|.|.|TRBJ2-7
CASSRSGTRHYEQYF
TGTGCCAGCAGTCGCTCCGGGACTCGCCACTACGAGCAGTACTTC
>TRBV5-1|TRBD2|.|TRBJ2-2
CASSLAGTSGNTGELFF
TGCGCCAGCAGCTTGGCCGGGACTAGCGGAAACACCGGGGAGCTGTTTTTT
>TRBV7-9|TRBD1|.|TRBJ1-4
CASSPNRGTNEKLFF
TGTGCCAGCAGCCCCAACAGGGGAACTAATGAAAAACTGTTTTTT
>TRBV7-8|.|.|TRBJ2-7
CASSLDGRSYEQYF
TGTGCCAGCAGCTTAGACGGGAGATCCTACGAGCAGTACTTC
>TRBV28|.|.|TRBJ1-1
CASSLRVMNTEAFF
TGTGCCAGCAGTCTCCGGGTCATGAACACTGAAGCTTTCTTT
>TRBV7-2|.|.|TRBJ2-5
CASSFDREETQYF
TGTGCCAGCAGCTTCGACAGAGAAGAGACCCAGTACTTC
>TRBV9|.|.|TRBJ1-1
CASSVGINTEAFF
TGTGCCAGCAGCGTAGGGATTAACACTGAAGCTTTCTTT
>TRBV18|.|.|TRBJ1-2
CASSPRDTSYGYTF
TGTGCCAGCTCACCTCGGGACACGTCCTATGGCTACACCTTC
>TRBV7-2|TRBD2|once|TRBJ2-3
CAIGTSGSGTQYF
TGTGCCATCGGGACTAGCGGGAGTGGGACGCAGTATTTT
>TRBV5-5|TRBD1|.|TRBJ1-1
CASSLNNGQGAAFF
TGTGCCAGCAGCTTGAATAATGGCCAGGGGGCGGCTTTCTTT
>TRBV30|.|.|TRBJ2-3
CAWSVQGDTQYF
TGTGCCTGGAGTGTACAAGGAGATACGCAGTATTTT
>TRBV7-9|.|.|TRBJ1-4
CASSLGRGKTNEKLFF
TGTGCCAGCAGCTTAGGGAGGGGGAAGACTAATGAAAAACTGTTTTTT
>TRBV7-8|TRBD2|.|TRBJ2-3
CASTPREAGSTDTQYF
TGTGCCAGCACCCCCCGTGAAGCGGGGAGCACAGATACGCAGTATTTT
>TRBV18|TRBD2|.|TRBJ2-1
CASSPPGLAGAYNEQFF
TGTGCCAGCTCACCACCGGGACTAGCGGGAGCCTACAATGAGCAGTTCTTC